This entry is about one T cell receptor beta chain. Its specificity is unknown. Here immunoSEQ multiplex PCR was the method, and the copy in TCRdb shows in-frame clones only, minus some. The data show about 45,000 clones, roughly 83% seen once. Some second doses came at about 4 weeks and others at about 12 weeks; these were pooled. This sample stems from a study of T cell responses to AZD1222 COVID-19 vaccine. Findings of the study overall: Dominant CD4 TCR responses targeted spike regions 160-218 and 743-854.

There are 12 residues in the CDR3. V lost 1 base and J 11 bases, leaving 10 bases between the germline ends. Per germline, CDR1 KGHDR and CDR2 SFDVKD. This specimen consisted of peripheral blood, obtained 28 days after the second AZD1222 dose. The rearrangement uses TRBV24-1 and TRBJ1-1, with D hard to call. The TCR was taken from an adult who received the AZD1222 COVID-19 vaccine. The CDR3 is CATSDFQVEAFF. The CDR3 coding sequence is TGTGCCACCAGTGATTTCCAGGTGGAGGCTTTCTTT.